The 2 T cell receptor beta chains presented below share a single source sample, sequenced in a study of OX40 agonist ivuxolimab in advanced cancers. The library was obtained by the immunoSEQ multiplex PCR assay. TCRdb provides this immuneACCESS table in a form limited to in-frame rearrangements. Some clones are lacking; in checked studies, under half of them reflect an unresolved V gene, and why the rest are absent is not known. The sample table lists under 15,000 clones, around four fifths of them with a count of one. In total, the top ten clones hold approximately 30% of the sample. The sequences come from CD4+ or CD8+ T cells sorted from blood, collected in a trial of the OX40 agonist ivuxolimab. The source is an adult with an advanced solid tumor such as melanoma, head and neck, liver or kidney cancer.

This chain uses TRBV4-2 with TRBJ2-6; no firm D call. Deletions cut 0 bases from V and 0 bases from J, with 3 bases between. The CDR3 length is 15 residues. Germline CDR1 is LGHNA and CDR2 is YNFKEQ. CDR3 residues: CASSQDNSGANVLTF. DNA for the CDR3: TGTGCCAGCAGCCAAGACAACTCTGGGGCCAACGTCCTGACTTTC.

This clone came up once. Here the CDR3 DNA reads TGCGCCAGCAGTGAGGGGGGCTCCTACGAGCAGTACTTC. Translation: CASSEGGSYEQYF. The gene calls are TRBV10-1 and TRBJ2-7; the D call may be TRBD1 or TRBD2 (5 bases each). Germline values: CDR1 WNHNN, CDR2 SYGVQD (reference sequence). The CDR3 totals 13 residues. Trimming took off 2 bases at V and 0 bases at J, with 5 bases between the two ends.